The clone carrying this T cell receptor (beta chain) was seen just once. Trimming cost V 2 bases and J 3 bases, with 13 bases left between them. This CDR3 comprises 15 residues. Germline CDR1 reads KGHSH; CDR2 reads LQKENI. This record belongs to a study of cytomegalovirus exposure and HLA in healthy donors. Use of 60 Vbeta and 13 Jbeta primers characterized the PCR. Some clones are missing from TCRdb's copy, which holds only in-frame ones; the method was immunoSEQ multiplex PCR. The sample holds some 100,000 clones; 77% are singletons and the top ten take over 9.5%. This TCR was sampled from a man aged 40-50 years in good health and CMV-seropositive. Material: PBMCs. The genes are TRBV18 and TRBJ1-2; possible D gene TRBD1, 5 bases. In DNA form, the CDR3 reads TGTGCCAGCTCACCATCTCAGGGTCCGGACTATGGCTACACCTTC. This translates into CASSPSQGPDYGYTF.